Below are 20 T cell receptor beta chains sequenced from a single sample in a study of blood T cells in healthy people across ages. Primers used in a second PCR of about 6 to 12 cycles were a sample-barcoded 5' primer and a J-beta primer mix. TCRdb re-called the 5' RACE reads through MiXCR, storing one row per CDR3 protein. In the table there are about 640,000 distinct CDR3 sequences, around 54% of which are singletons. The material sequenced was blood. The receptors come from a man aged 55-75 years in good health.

Written as DNA, the CDR3 is TGTGCCAGCAGCCCGCCGACAGGATTCGGGGAGACCCAGTACTTC. It is translated as CASSPPTGFGETQYF. The V and J genes are TRBV14 and TRBJ2-5; tentatively, D is TRBD1 (6 bases). V was pared by 4 bases and J by 5 bases, with 17 bases between. CDR1 is SGHDN and CDR2 is FVKESK in the germline V gene. This CDR3 spans 15 amino acids.

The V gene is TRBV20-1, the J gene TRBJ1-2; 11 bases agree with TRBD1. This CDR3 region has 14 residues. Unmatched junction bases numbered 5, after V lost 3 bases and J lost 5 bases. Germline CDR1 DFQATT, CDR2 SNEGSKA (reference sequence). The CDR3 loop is CSASHGTGGYGYTF. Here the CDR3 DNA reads TGCAGTGCTAGCCATGGGACAGGGGGGTATGGCTACACCTTC.

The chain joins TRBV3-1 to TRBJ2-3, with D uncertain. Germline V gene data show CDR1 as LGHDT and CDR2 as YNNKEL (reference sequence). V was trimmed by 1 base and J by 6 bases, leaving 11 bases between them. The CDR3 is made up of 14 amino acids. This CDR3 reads CASSQVQGRDTQYF. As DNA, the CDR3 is TGTGCCAGCAGCCAAGTCCAAGGAAGGGATACGCAGTATTTT.

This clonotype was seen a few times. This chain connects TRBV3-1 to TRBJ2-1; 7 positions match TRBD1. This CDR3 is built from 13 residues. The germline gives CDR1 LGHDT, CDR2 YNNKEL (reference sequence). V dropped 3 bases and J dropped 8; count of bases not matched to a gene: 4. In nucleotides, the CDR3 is TGTGCCAGCAGCCACAAGGGGACAGATGAGCAGTTCTTC. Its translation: CASSHKGTDEQFF.

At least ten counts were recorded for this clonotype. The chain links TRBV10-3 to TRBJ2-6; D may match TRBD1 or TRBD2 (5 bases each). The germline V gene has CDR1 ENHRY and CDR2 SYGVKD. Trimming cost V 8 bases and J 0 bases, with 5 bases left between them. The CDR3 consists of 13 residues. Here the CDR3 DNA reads TGTGCCATCGGGGGCTCTGGGGCCAACGTCCTGACTTTC. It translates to CAIGGSGANVLTF.

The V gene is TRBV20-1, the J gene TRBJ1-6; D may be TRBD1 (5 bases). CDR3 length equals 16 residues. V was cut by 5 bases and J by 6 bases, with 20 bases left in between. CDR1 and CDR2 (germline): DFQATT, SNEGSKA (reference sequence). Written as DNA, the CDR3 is TGCAGTGCTCAGAACGCGGGAGGGGCGAGTAATTCACCCCTCCACTTT. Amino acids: CSAQNAGGASNSPLHF.

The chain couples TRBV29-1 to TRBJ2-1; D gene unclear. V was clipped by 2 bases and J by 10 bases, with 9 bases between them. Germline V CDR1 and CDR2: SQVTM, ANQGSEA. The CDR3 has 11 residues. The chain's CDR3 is CSVENPVEQFF. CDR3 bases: TGCAGCGTTGAAAATCCGGTAGAGCAGTTCTTC.

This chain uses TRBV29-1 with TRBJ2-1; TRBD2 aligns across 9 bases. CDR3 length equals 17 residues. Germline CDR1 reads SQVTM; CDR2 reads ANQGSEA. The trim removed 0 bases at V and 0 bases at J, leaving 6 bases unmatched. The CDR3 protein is CSVEDWTSEVSYNEQFF. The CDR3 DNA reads TGCAGCGTTGAAGACTGGACTAGCGAGGTCTCCTACAATGAGCAGTTCTTC.

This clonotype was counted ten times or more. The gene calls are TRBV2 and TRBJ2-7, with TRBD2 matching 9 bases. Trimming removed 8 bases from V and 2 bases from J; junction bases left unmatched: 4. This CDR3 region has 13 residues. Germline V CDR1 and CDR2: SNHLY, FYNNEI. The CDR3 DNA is TGTGCCAGCGGGGGACTAGCTGCCTACGAGCAGTACTTC. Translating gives CASGGLAAYEQYF. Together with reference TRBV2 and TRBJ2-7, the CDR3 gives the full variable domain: EPEVTQTPSHQVTQMGQEVILRCVPISNHLYFYWYRQILGQKVEFLVSFYNNEISEKSEIFDDQFSVERPDGSNFTLKIRSTKLEDSAMYFCASGGLAAYEQYFGPGTRLTVT.

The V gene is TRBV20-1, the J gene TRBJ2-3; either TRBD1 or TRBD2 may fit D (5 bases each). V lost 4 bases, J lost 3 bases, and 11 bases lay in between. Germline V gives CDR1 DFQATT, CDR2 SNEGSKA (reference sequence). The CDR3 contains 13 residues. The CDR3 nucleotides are TGCAGTGCTACAGGGAGAGGGACAGATACGCAGTATTTT. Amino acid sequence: CSATGRGTDTQYF.

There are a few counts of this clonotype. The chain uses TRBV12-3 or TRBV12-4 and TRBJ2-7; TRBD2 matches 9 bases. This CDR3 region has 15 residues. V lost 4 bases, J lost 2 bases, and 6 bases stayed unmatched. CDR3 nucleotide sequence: TGTGCCAGCAGTTCCCCTGGCGGGGGGGCCTACGAGCAGTACTTC. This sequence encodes CASSSPGGGAYEQYF.

The CDR3 sequence is CASSLSSGRAYEQYF. The CDR3 nucleotides read TGTGCCAGCAGTTTGTCTAGCGGCCGGGCATACGAGCAGTACTTC. The V call is TRBV28, the J call TRBJ2-7, with TRBD2 identical over 7 bases. CDR3 size: 15 residues. Per the germline V gene, CDR1 is MDHEN and CDR2 is SYDVKM. After removal of 3 bases from V and 4 bases from J, the junction contained 9 bases not matched to a gene.

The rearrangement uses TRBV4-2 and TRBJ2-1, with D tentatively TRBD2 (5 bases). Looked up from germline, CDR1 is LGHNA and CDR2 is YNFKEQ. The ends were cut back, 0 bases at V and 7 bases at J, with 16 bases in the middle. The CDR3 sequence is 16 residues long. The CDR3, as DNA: TGTGCCAGCAGCCAAGATGTCGGGCGGGCCGGGAATGAGCAGTTCTTC. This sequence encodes CASSQDVGRAGNEQFF.

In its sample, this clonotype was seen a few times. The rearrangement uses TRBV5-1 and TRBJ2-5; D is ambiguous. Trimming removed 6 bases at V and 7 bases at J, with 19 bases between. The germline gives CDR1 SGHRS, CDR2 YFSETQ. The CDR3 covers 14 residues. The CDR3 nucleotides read TGCGCCAGCACCCCAGGCGGTACCGAAGGGACCCAGTACTTC. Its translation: CASTPGGTEGTQYF.

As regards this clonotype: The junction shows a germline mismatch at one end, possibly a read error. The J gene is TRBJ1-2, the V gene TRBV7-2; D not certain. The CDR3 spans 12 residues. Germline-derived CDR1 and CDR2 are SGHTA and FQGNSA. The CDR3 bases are TGTGTCAGCAGCTTAGAAAAGGACGGCTACACCTTC. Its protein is CVSSLEKDGYTF.

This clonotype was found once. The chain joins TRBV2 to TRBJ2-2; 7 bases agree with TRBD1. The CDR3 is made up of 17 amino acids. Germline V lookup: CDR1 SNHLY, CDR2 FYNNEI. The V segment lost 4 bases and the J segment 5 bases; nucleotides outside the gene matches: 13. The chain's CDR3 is CASSVRQGEGMTGELFF. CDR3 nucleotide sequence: TGTGCCAGCAGTGTCCGGCAGGGGGAAGGAATGACCGGGGAGCTGTTTTTT.

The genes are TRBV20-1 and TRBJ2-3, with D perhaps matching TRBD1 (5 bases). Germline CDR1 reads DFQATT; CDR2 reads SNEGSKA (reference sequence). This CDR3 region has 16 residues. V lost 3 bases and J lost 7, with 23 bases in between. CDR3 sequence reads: CSASSPYPEGAHTQYF. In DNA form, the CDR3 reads TGCAGTGCTAGCAGCCCTTACCCCGAAGGGGCGCATACGCAGTATTTT.

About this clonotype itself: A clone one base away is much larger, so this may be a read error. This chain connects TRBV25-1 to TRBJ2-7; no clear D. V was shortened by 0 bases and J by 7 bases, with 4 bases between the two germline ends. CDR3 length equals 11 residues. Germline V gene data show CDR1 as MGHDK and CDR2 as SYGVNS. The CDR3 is CASSEYNEQYF. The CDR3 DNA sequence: TGTGCCAGCAGTGAATACAATGAGCAGTACTTC.

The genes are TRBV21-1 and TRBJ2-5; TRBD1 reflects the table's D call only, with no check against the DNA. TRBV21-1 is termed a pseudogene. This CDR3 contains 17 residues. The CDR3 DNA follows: TGTGCCAGCAGCAAAAAGGGGGCTGGGAGTCAGCGAAAGACCCAGTACTTC. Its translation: CASSKKGAGSQRKTQYF.

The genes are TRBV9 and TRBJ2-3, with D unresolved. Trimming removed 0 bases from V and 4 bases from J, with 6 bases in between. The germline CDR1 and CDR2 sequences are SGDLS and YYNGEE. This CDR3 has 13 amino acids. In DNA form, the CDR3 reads TGTGCCAGCAGCGTAGCCCCTCCAGATACGCAGTATTTT. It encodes CASSVAPPDTQYF. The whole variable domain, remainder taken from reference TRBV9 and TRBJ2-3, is DSGVTQTPKHLITATGQRVTLRCSPRSGDLSVYWYQQSLDQGLQFLIQYYNGEERAKGNILERFSAQQFPDLHSELNLSSLELGDSALYFCASSVAPPDTQYFGPGTRLTVL.